This TCR beta chain was captured in a study of blood T cell repertoires in COVID-19. Study details: PBMCs, B-cell-depleted T cells, or T cells were the source of the cDNA or gDNA that made up the material.

Per the study methods: The assay estimated nucleated cells by amplifying reference gene primers. Only in-frame clones appear in the TCRdb table, and some are missing; sequencing was by immunoSEQ multiplex PCR. V and J calls and clone size come straight from that table; D and trimming were deduced from the DNA. This table holds 200,000 or so clones, about 82% found once. V lost 3 bases and J 0 bases, leaving 12 bases between the germline ends. The CDR3 spans 16 residues. Germline CDR1 is LNHDA and CDR2 is SQIVND (reference sequence). Sequenced: peripheral blood. The chain employs TRBV19 and TRBJ1-3; D is unresolved. The sequence derives from a woman aged 25 to 39 with acute or convalescent COVID-19. CDR3 sequence reads: CASSISPIGSGNTIYF. For the CDR3, the DNA is TGTGCCAGTAGTATTAGCCCAATAGGCTCTGGAAACACCATATATTTT.